This entry lists 28 T cell receptor beta chains sequenced from one sample in a study of PD-1 blockade in mismatch repair-deficient tumors. Assay: immunoSEQ multiplex PCR; the TCRdb copy retains only in-frame clones and omits some. Of about 110,000 clones in the sample, about 74% are singletons; the top ten hold approximately 4.7%. Specimen: peripheral blood, collected 60 weeks after starting pembrolizumab. The receptors derive from an adult with mismatch repair-deficient cancer.

V and J are TRBV5-1 and TRBJ2-7; 7 bases match TRBD1. Germline V gives CDR1 SGHRS, CDR2 YFSETQ. V lost 1 base, J lost 7 bases, and 5 bases stayed unmatched. There are 13 residues in the CDR3. Here the CDR3 reads CASSLTGVGEQYF. CDR3 DNA: TGCGCCAGCAGCTTGACAGGGGTGGGAGAGCAGTACTTC.

The chain joins TRBV7-2 to TRBJ1-3, with D possibly TRBD1 on 5 matching bases. V was cut by 4 bases and J by 0 bases, with 13 bases left in between. Germline V CDR1 and CDR2: SGHTA, FQGNSA. The CDR3 spans 16 residues. CDR3 DNA sequence: TGTGCCAGCAGCTCAGGGTCTCGTAACTCTGGAAACACCATATATTTT. Translation gives CASSSGSRNSGNTIYF.

V gene TRBV4-2 combines with J gene TRBJ1-1, with D possibly being TRBD1 (6 bases). V was cut by 4 bases and J by 4 bases, with 19 bases left in between. CDR3 length: 16 residues. The germline V gene encodes CDR1 LGHNA and CDR2 YNFKEQ. CDR3 protein: CASSPSAGEYGTEAFF. DNA for the CDR3: TGTGCCAGCAGCCCCTCGGCAGGGGAGTACGGCACTGAAGCTTTCTTT.

The V call is TRBV7-2, the J call TRBJ2-3, with D perhaps matching TRBD1 (6 bases). The germline CDR1 and CDR2 sequences are SGHTA and FQGNSA. This CDR3 comprises 13 residues. Trimming took 6 bases from V and 2 from J, leaving 9 bases between them. The chain's CDR3 is CASRDSYTDTQYF. DNA for the CDR3: TGTGCCAGCAGGGACAGCTACACAGATACGCAGTATTTT. The whole variable domain, filled in from reference TRBV7-2 and TRBJ2-3, reads GAGVSQSPSNKVTEKGKDVELRCDPISGHTALYWYRQSLGQGLEFLIYFQGNSAPDKSGLPSDRFSAERTGGSVSTLTIQRTQQEDSAVYLCASRDSYTDTQYFGPGTRLTVL.

The genes are TRBV27 and TRBJ2-5; TRBD2 agrees at 10 bases. Germline lookup yields CDR1 MNHEY and CDR2 SMNVEV (reference sequence). This CDR3 comprises 16 residues. The J segment lost 6 bases and the V segment lost 3 bases, leaving 10 bases of the junction unmatched. The CDR3 region is CASSFSSGRAGQTQYF. CDR3 DNA sequence: TGTGCCAGCAGTTTCTCGAGCGGGAGGGCCGGGCAGACCCAGTACTTC.

V and J are TRBV10-3 and TRBJ2-7, with D hard to call. V shed 6 bases and J shed 5 bases, with 8 bases lying between them. This CDR3 spans 11 amino acids. CDR1 is ENHRY, CDR2 SYGVKD, per germline. In DNA, the CDR3 is TGTGCCATCAGCGATTACGACGAGCAGTACTTC. Translation gives CAISDYDEQYF.

This chain uses TRBV13 with TRBJ1-1; the match to TRBD1 covers 7 bases. The CDR3 is 16 amino acids. The V gene's germline CDR1 is PRHDT and CDR2 FYEKMQ (reference sequence). Germline trimming cut 3 bases from V and 3 bases from J; bases unmatched to any gene: 10. CDR3 in amino acids: CASSLSQGGGDTEAFF. DNA for the CDR3: TGTGCCAGCAGCTTGTCGCAGGGGGGAGGGGACACTGAAGCTTTCTTT.

This sequence joins TRBV5-4 and TRBJ2-7; D possibly corresponds to TRBD2 (5 bases). Germline CDR1 reads SGHNT; CDR2 reads YYREEE (reference sequence). Between the trimmed V and J ends, which lost 3 bases and 6 bases, there was a span of 19 bases. This CDR3 comprises 15 residues. CDR3 protein: CASSYEPGSGSEQYF. The CDR3, as DNA: TGTGCCAGCAGCTACGAGCCGGGGAGCGGTTCCGAGCAGTACTTC.

This rearrangement joins TRBV9 to TRBJ2-7; TRBD2 matches at 13 bases. The CDR3 is 18 amino acids. Looked up from germline, CDR1 is SGDLS and CDR2 is YYNGEE. The J segment lost 4 bases and the V segment lost 2 bases, leaving 12 bases of the junction unmatched. The CDR3 reads CASSVRKGLAGAGYEQYF. The CDR3 DNA sequence: TGTGCCAGCAGCGTCCGTAAAGGACTAGCGGGAGCGGGTTACGAGCAGTACTTC.

This clone was recorded once. The chain is built from TRBV29-1 and TRBJ1-3; D perhaps matches TRBD1 (5 bases). The CDR3 covers 13 residues. Per germline, CDR1 SQVTM and CDR2 ANQGSEA. With 1 base removed from V and 9 bases from J, the gap between germline ends came to 13 bases. The CDR3 DNA follows: TGCAGCGTTGAAGCCTTAGACAGCCTCACCATATATTTT. Protein sequence: CSVEALDSLTIYF.

This chain links TRBV5-1 with TRBJ2-1; 9 bases are shared with TRBD1. Germline CDR1 is SGHRS and CDR2 is YFSETQ. This CDR3 is 15 amino acids long. Trimming took 2 bases from V and 2 from J; bases not matched to a gene: 2. CDR3 sequence (DNA): TGCGCCAGCAGCTTAACAGGGGGCACCTACAATGAGCAGTTCTTC. This gives the protein CASSLTGGTYNEQFF.

The V gene is TRBV6-6, the J gene TRBJ2-7, with 7 nucleotides matching TRBD2. Germline CDR1 and CDR2: MNHNY and SVGAGI (reference sequence). The CDR3 totals 12 residues. The J segment lost 5 bases and the V segment lost 4 bases, leaving 2 bases of the junction unmatched. CDR3 region: CASSLGGDEQYF. DNA for the CDR3: TGTGCCAGCAGTTTGGGGGGGGACGAGCAGTACTTC.

The chain joins TRBV5-5 to TRBJ2-3; no clear D gene. Looked up from germline, CDR1 is SGHKS and CDR2 is YYEKEE (reference sequence). V dropped 2 bases and J dropped 7 bases, with 8 bases sitting between them. This CDR3 spans 12 amino acids. The CDR3 nucleotides read TGTGCCAGCAGCTTTGAGGCACATACGCAGTATTTT. Translated, it gives CASSFEAHTQYF.

The chain employs TRBV5-5 and TRBJ2-7, with 9 bases matching TRBD2. Unmatched junction bases numbered 1, after V lost 0 bases and J lost 3 bases. Germline CDR1 and CDR2: SGHKS and YYEKEE (reference sequence). The CDR3 consists of 14 residues. The CDR3 DNA follows: TGTGCCAGCAGCTTGGAGACTAGCGGCTACGAGCAGTACTTC. Protein product: CASSLETSGYEQYF.

In its sample, this clone was seen a few times. The chain carries TRBV11-2 and TRBJ1-1; 10 bases match TRBD1. The CDR3 has 14 residues. The germline V gene has CDR1 SGHAT and CDR2 FQNNGV. V was pared by 3 bases and J by 4 bases, with 2 bases of the junction left unmatched. Here the CDR3 DNA reads TGTGCCAGCAGCTTGACAGGGGGCATCACTGAAGCTTTCTTT. Its translation is CASSLTGGITEAFF. Together with reference TRBV11-2 and TRBJ1-1, the CDR3 gives the full variable domain: EAGVAQSPRYKIIEKRQSVAFWCNPISGHATLYWYQQILGQGPKLLIQFQNNGVVDDSQLPKDRFSAERLKGVDSTLKIQPAKLEDSAVYLCASSLTGGITEAFFGQGTRLTVV.

The gene calls are TRBV27 and TRBJ2-5, with D tentatively TRBD1 or TRBD2 (5 bases each). CDR3 length: 12 amino acids. Deletions cut 7 bases from V and 9 bases from J, with 15 bases between. Germline V CDR1 and CDR2: MNHEY, SMNVEV (reference sequence). The CDR3 sequence: CASKTQVGAQYF. Written as DNA, the CDR3 is TGTGCCAGCAAGACACAGGTCGGGGCCCAGTACTTC.

Concerning this clone itself: The sample has other DNA sequences that encode this CDR3 too. The chain recombines TRBV5-1 with TRBJ2-7; 11 nucleotides line up with TRBD1. CDR1 is SGHRS and CDR2 is YFSETQ in the germline V gene. J gave up 3 bases and V 4 bases, and 6 bases lay outside the gene matches. The CDR3 spans 15 residues. The CDR3 spells CASSHGQGANYEQYF. CDR3 nucleotides: TGCGCCAGCAGCCATGGACAGGGGGCGAACTACGAGCAGTACTTC.

V is TRBV29-1 and J is TRBJ1-2, with 7 bases fitting TRBD1. The CDR3 covers 17 residues. Per germline, CDR1 SQVTM and CDR2 ANQGSEA. The junction had 17 bases not matched to a gene; V was cut back by 6 bases and J by 1 base. The CDR3 protein is CSVPAAGTDYINYGYTF. The CDR3 DNA reads as TGCAGCGTCCCAGCCGCCGGGACAGATTATATTAACTATGGCTACACCTTC.

Only a few counts were recorded for this clone. The chain joins TRBV4-1 to TRBJ1-4; D is uncertain. The CDR3 totals 15 residues. CDR1 is MGHRA and CDR2 is YSYEKL in the germline V gene. V lost 0 bases and J lost 5, with 10 bases in between. The CDR3 loop is CASSQDLAHNEKLFF. CDR3 coding DNA: TGCGCCAGCAGCCAAGATCTGGCTCACAATGAAAAACTGTTTTTT.

The genes are TRBV4-1 and TRBJ2-5, with TRBD2 identical over 7 bases. CDR1 MGHRA and CDR2 YSYEKL come from the germline V gene. Trimming removed 0 bases from V and 4 bases from J; junction bases left unmatched: 8. CDR3 length: 16 residues. CDR3 nucleotide sequence: TGCGCCAGCAGCCAAGATGGAGGGACTAATCTAGAGACCCAGTACTTC. Protein sequence: CASSQDGGTNLETQYF.

This clone was detected a few times. This chain joins TRBV5-1 and TRBJ2-5; perhaps TRBD1 as D (6 bases). Germline V CDR1 and CDR2: SGHRS, YFSETQ. The CDR3 sequence is 14 residues long. The V and J ends lost 4 bases and 1 base respectively, with 11 bases between them. CDR3 region: CASSPRTVQETQYF. CDR3 nucleotides: TGCGCCAGCAGCCCAAGGACAGTCCAAGAGACCCAGTACTTC.

The chain recombines TRBV6-5 with TRBJ2-4, with 7 bases matching TRBD2. Trimming cost V 5 bases and J 8 bases; bases outside gene matches: 6. There are 13 residues in the CDR3. CDR1 and CDR2 (germline): MNHEY, SVGAGI. Here the CDR3 DNA reads TGTGCCAGCAGTCCGACTAGCTTCGACATTCAGTACTTC. It yields the protein CASSPTSFDIQYF.

The rearrangement uses TRBV27 and TRBJ2-2; no reliable D call. The CDR3 loop spans 13 amino acids. Trimming pared 10 bases from V and 5 bases from J, leaving 14 bases between. Germline V lookup: CDR1 MNHEY, CDR2 SMNVEV (reference sequence). CDR3 nucleotide sequence: TGTGCCACCAAATCGGTAGGGACCGGGGAGCTGTTTTTT. Its translation: CATKSVGTGELFF.

This rearrangement joins TRBV30 to TRBJ1-1; D ambiguous. There are 15 residues in the CDR3. V gave up 2 bases and J gave up 1 base, with 14 bases separating them. Germline CDR1 is GTSNPN and CDR2 is SVGIG (reference sequence). The CDR3 DNA follows: TGTGCCTGGAGTAGTTTGGACCCTACGAACACTGAAGCTTTCTTT. Translated, it gives CAWSSLDPTNTEAFF.

The gene calls are TRBV7-9 and TRBJ2-5; 10 nucleotides match TRBD1. Germline CDR1 SEHNR, CDR2 FQNEAQ (reference sequence). Trimming removed 5 bases from V and 4 bases from J; junction bases left unmatched: 10. The CDR3 is made up of 16 amino acids. The CDR3: CASSLLDRGLAETQYF. DNA of the CDR3: TGTGCCAGCAGCCTGTTAGACAGGGGGCTGGCAGAGACCCAGTACTTC.

This chain links TRBV7-2 with TRBJ2-5; 7 bases line up with TRBD1. J was trimmed by 5 bases and V by 5 bases; bases with no gene match: 8. This CDR3 is built from 14 residues. Per germline, CDR1 SGHTA and CDR2 FQGNSA. For the CDR3, the DNA is TGTGCCAGCAGCAACCCGACAGGGTTGGAGACCCAGTACTTC. Translation gives CASSNPTGLETQYF.

J is TRBJ2-2 and V is TRBV11-2; 7 bases are a match to TRBD1. J was trimmed by 0 bases and V by 5 bases; bases with no gene match: 6. CDR3 length equals 16 residues. The germline V gene has CDR1 SGHAT and CDR2 FQNNGV. The CDR3 region is CASSPRTGANTGELFF. The CDR3 DNA follows: TGTGCCAGCAGCCCAAGGACAGGCGCGAACACCGGGGAGCTGTTTTTT.

This chain links TRBV7-2 with TRBJ1-2; D gene unclear. Germline CDR1 SGHTA, CDR2 FQGNSA. V lost 1 base to trimming and J lost 6 bases, with 9 bases between them. The CDR3 is made up of 13 amino acids. In DNA form, the CDR3 reads TGTGCCAGCAGCTTAGTGCCCCTCGATGGCTACACCTTC. As protein: CASSLVPLDGYTF.